This T cell receptor (beta chain) was sequenced during a study (dated by TCRdb to the mid-2010s). Regarding the complete study: The study set out to test whether tumor-infiltrating Tregs in breast cancer get recruited from blood Tregs or are instead converted in situ from other CD4+ T cell subsets.

The CDR3 sequence holds 13 residues, the cysteine and phenylalanine included. Kept here is only the CDR3 DNA, which spans 39 bases and is read in frame from base 1. CDR1 is given as SQVTM and CDR2 as ANQGSEA, both from the germline V gene. Of note for this clonotype: Its recognized antigen is unknown. The junction departs from the called germline gene at one end, perhaps through a read error.

Beyond this particular receptor, the publication reports: Tumor memory CD4+ T cell TCR gene usage was found to cluster with blood and lymph node memory CD4+ cells and with lymph node naive CD4+ cells. The TCR alpha and beta sequences of tumor-infiltrating Tregs showed the greatest overlap with tumor naive CD4+ T cells, followed by blood naive CD4+ T cells. Rather than covering whole repertoires, validation in the larger cohort was restricted to a single TCR beta V-J rearrangement.

The memory CD4+ T cell population was isolated based on a CD4+CD45RO+CD25- phenotype. Tregs, naive and memory CD4+ T cells from tumor, blood and ipsilateral draining lymph nodes of five breast cancer patients underwent full-length TCR alpha and beta sequencing. Tumor tissue, along with lymph nodes from ipsilateral axillary dissection, was perfused with PBS, minced, and then digested using collagenase I and hyaluronidase. A purity exceeding 90% was confirmed by FACS for the sorted cell populations. Full-length TCR variable regions were amplified by 5' RACE PCR with constant-region reverse primers, and semi-nested PCR with Nested Universal Primer A was subsequently performed. The ReliaPrep RNA Cell Miniprep System was used to extract total RNA, which was then reverse transcribed into 5'RACE-ready cDNA with the SMARTer RACE 5'/3' Kit. Multiplex adaptors were used to barcode full-length TCR alpha and beta libraries, and the barcoded libraries were sequenced on an Illumina MiSeq. Regarding the original processing steps: For each of nine subset-tissue groups, sequencing data from the five patients were pooled, and the groups were compared by unsupervised clustering of TCR gene usage. The Morisita-Horn index was used to calculate repertoire similarity, with shared sequences weighted according to their contribution to each repertoire. The raw public reads went through TCRdb reprocessing: fastp at Q25, MiXCR clone calling, in-frame beta chains kept. Every distinct CDR3 protein forms one entry, paired with its most common genes and DNA. The V and J calls shown here were made by TCRdb, not taken from the authors' results. The sample table shows approximately 53,000 distinct CDR3 sequences, and 28% are seen once. Approximately 3% of the sample is in the top ten clones.

This sequence uses TRBV29-1 and TRBJ2-5; the D gene identity is not certain. This clonotype was sampled from a female donor with breast cancer. Sequenced: tumor-infiltrating memory CD4+ T cells sorted from the breast tumor. According to the study, the label for this sample's cell subset or site signals: memory CD4+ T cells, CD4+CD45RO+CD25-. The DNA reads TGCAGCGTTGAGGAGAGAACCCGCGCGACCCAGCACTTC. It encodes CSVEERTRATQHF.